This T cell receptor beta chain was sequenced for a study of blood T cell repertoires in COVID-19. About the research overall: Italy, Spain and the United States were the sources of the convalescent and acute COVID-19 samples.

From germline, CDR1 is MDHEN and CDR2 SYDVKM. The CDR3 covers 12 residues. The V end was cut by 2 bases, the J end by 3 bases, with 4 bases between. Per the study methods: Nucleated cell number was recorded as an estimate derived from reference gene primer amplification. Profiled with immunoSEQ multiplex PCR; TCRdb holds only in-frame clones, not every one. V, J and clone size derive from that table, while D and trimming were established from the DNA sequence. The data hold tens of thousands of clones, with roughly 89% observed a single time. What was sequenced was peripheral blood. The genes are TRBV28 and TRBJ1-1; D is uncertain. The TCR sequence derives from a man in his sixties with active COVID-19. This CDR3 is CASSLTYTEAFF. CDR3 DNA: TGTGCCAGCAGTTTAACTTACACTGAAGCTTTCTTT.